This T cell receptor (beta chain) derives from a study of blood T cell repertoires in COVID-19. The wider study: Nucleic acid was either cDNA or gDNA, and it came from T cells, B-cell-depleted T cells, or PBMCs.

In its sample, this clone was seen a few times. The table came from immunoSEQ multiplex PCR; TCRdb's copy has only in-frame clones and leaves some out. The data show 200,000 to 250,000 clones, 70% to 90% seen once. Germline assignment: CDR1 SGHTA and CDR2 FQGTGA. Trimming stripped 5 bases from V and 10 bases from J, with 15 bases between. The CDR3 loop spans 13 amino acids. Sample: PBMCs or T cells enriched from blood (not recorded which). This sequence joins TRBV7-3 and TRBJ2-1; tentative D call: TRBD2 (5 bases). The clonotype was recovered from a man aged 25-45 years with acute COVID-19. The CDR3 DNA is TGTGCCAGCAGCCCGAATCCGGGGTACGAGCAGTTCTTC. Translation: CASSPNPGYEQFF.